The rows below give T cell receptor beta chains drawn from one sample of a study of T cells in Graves' hyperthyroidism and ophthalmopathy. Each CDR3 protein gets one entry after TCRdb re-called the multiplex PCR reads with MiXCR. The sample consists of around 520,000 distinct CDR3 sequences, approximately 25% of them appearing once. Specimen: blood. The receptors were gathered from a woman aged 25 to 39 with Graves' ophthalmopathy. Each CDR3 is given with its conserved first and last residue. The D gene is left open where the match is weak. Clone size, where shown, is once, few, many, or a class for clones that have expanded.

CDR3 DNA: TGCAGCGTTGAAGGGACAGGGGGCAAGCACGGGGAGCTGTTTTTT
CDR3 protein: CSVEGTGGKHGELFF
D gene: TRBD1
clone size: many
J gene: TRBJ2-2
V gene: TRBV29-1

CDR3 DNA: TGTGCCAGCAGTGCTGAGGGGCGAATGGGGGCTGAAGCTTTCTTT
CDR3 protein: CASSAEGRMGAEAFF
D gene: .
clone size: many
J gene: TRBJ1-1
V gene: TRBV6-4

CDR3 DNA: TGTGCCAGCAGTCCCCCTGACAGGGGGCTCGCCTACGAGCAGTACTTC
CDR3 protein: CASSPPDRGLAYEQYF
D gene: TRBD1
clone size: many
J gene: TRBJ2-7
V gene: TRBV28

CDR3 DNA: TGTGTCAGCAGCCTAACGGCGGGCTATGGCTACACCTTC
CDR3 protein: CVSSLTAGYGYTF
D gene: .
clone size: .
J gene: TRBJ1-2
V gene: TRBV7-9

CDR3 DNA: TGTGCTAGTGGTTTGGCCCGCGGGGGGCCTCTTGGCGGCTACACCTTC
CDR3 protein: CASGLARGGPLGGYTF
D gene: .
clone size: many
J gene: TRBJ1-2
V gene: TRBV12-5

CDR3 DNA: TGTGCCAGCTCACCGTATTCAGGGCCGGGGAACGAGCAGTACTTC
CDR3 protein: CASSPYSGPGNEQYF
D gene: .
clone size: .
J gene: TRBJ2-7
V gene: TRBV18

CDR3 DNA: TGTGCCAGCAGTTTAGGGGACGGGTACGAGCAGTACTTC
CDR3 protein: CASSLGDGYEQYF
D gene: .
clone size: many
J gene: TRBJ2-7
V gene: TRBV6-5

CDR3 DNA: TGTGCCACCACCGAGTCGGCTGGGATGCTAAACACCATATATTTT
CDR3 protein: CATTESAGMLNTIYF
D gene: .
clone size: .
J gene: TRBJ1-3
V gene: TRBV15

CDR3 DNA: TGTGCCAGCAGTTCCTATGGGGGGGGAAGCACTGAAGCTTTCTTT
CDR3 protein: CASSSYGGGSTEAFF
D gene: .
clone size: few
J gene: TRBJ1-1
V gene: TRBV6-2/TRBV6-3

CDR3 DNA: TGCAGCGTTGAAGATGGGGCAGAAGAAGGTGGCTACACCTTC
CDR3 protein: CSVEDGAEEGGYTF
D gene: .
clone size: many
J gene: TRBJ1-2
V gene: TRBV29-1

CDR3 DNA: TGTGCCAGTAGTCGCATCGACAGGAGCCAAGAGACCCAGTACTTC
CDR3 protein: CASSRIDRSQETQYF
D gene: .
clone size: few
J gene: TRBJ2-5
V gene: TRBV19

CDR3 DNA: TGTGCCGGGGGACAGGGCAATCAGCCCCAGCATTTT
CDR3 protein: CAGGQGNQPQHF
D gene: TRBD1
clone size: .
J gene: TRBJ1-5
V gene: TRBV12-3/TRBV12-4

CDR3 DNA: TGTGCCAGTACCACACAGGGGGCTGGTCAGCCCCAGCATTTT
CDR3 protein: CASTTQGAGQPQHF
D gene: TRBD1
clone size: many
J gene: TRBJ1-5
V gene: TRBV19

CDR3 DNA: TGCAGTGCTGCGGACGGAAACATTCAGTACTTC
CDR3 protein: CSAADGNIQYF
D gene: .
clone size: many
J gene: TRBJ2-4
V gene: TRBV20-1

CDR3 DNA: TGTGCCAGCAGCTTAGGGTCTGTCGAGACCCAGTACTTC
CDR3 protein: CASSLGSVETQYF
D gene: .
clone size: many
J gene: TRBJ2-5
V gene: TRBV7-3

CDR3 DNA: TGTGCCAGTAGTGAAAATCAGGGCACGCATGGCTACACCTTC
CDR3 protein: CASSENQGTHGYTF
D gene: .
clone size: .
J gene: TRBJ1-2
V gene: TRBV19